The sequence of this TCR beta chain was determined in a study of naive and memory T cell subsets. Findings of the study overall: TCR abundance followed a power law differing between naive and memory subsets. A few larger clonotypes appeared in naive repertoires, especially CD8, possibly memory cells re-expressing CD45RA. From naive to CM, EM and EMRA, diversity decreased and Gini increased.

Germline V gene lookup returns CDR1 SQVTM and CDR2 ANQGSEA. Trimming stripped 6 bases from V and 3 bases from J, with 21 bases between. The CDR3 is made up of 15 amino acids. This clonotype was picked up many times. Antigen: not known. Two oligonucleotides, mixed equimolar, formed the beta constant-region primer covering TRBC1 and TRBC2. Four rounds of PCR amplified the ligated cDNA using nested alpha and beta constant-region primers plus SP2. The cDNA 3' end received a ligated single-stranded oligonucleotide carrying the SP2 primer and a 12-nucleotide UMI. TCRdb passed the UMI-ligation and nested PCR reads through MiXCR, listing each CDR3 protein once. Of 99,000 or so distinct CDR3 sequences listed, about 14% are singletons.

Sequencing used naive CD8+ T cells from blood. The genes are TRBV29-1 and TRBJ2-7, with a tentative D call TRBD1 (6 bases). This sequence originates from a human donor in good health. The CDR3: CSVALPPGHYYEQYF. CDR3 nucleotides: TGCAGCGTCGCACTCCCGCCGGGACATTACTACGAGCAGTACTTC.